The 11 T cell receptor beta chains given below trace back to one sample, sequenced in a study of cytomegalovirus exposure and HLA in healthy donors. PCR used 60 Vbeta primers and 13 Jbeta primers. Sequencing used immunoSEQ multiplex PCR; TCRdb keeps in-frame clones, though not all of them. The sample contains about 200,000 clones, roughly 85% of which appear only once. The sample consisted of PBMCs. The receptors were sampled from a woman between 18 and 29 years old in good health and CMV-seronegative.

This chain connects TRBV6-1 to TRBJ2-3; no clear D. CDR3 length: 15 amino acids. Germline V CDR1 and CDR2: MNHNS, SASEGT. V lost 2 bases to trimming and J lost 2 bases, with 11 bases between them. The CDR3 sequence: CASSESGGSTDTQYF. The CDR3 bases are TGTGCCAGCAGTGAATCCGGCGGATCCACAGATACGCAGTATTTT.

The gene calls are TRBV7-8 and TRBJ1-5, with D hard to call. With 0 bases removed from V and 1 base from J, the gap between germline ends came to 10 bases. Germline V CDR1 and CDR2: SGHVS, FQNEAQ. This CDR3 region has 16 residues. The CDR3: CASSLAARGSNQPQHF. CDR3 DNA sequence: TGTGCCAGCAGCTTAGCAGCCCGAGGGAGCAATCAGCCCCAGCATTTT.

This rearrangement joins TRBV5-4 to TRBJ1-2, with 8 bases aligning to TRBD1. The CDR3 consists of 13 residues. CDR1 and CDR2 (germline): SGHNT, YYREEE (reference sequence). The V segment lost 4 bases and the J segment 4 bases; nucleotides outside the gene matches: 3. In nucleotides, the CDR3 is TGTGCCAGCAGCGACAGGGGAACCTATGGCTACACCTTC. Translating gives CASSDRGTYGYTF.

The chain recombines TRBV9 with TRBJ1-4; TRBD1 matches at 8 bases. The CDR3 sequence is 15 residues long. Germline V gives CDR1 SGDLS, CDR2 YYNGEE. Trimming took 0 bases from V and 8 from J; bases not matched to a gene: 6. CDR3 protein: CASSVDDRGGEKLFF. The CDR3 bases are TGTGCCAGCAGCGTAGACGACAGGGGAGGGGAAAAACTGTTTTTT.

The chain combines TRBV27 with TRBJ2-7, with 11 bases fitting TRBD2. Trimming cost V 6 bases and J 5 bases; bases outside gene matches: 9. The length of the CDR3 is 15 residues. The germline gives CDR1 MNHEY, CDR2 SMNVEV (reference sequence). The CDR3 reads CASSSVAGGGHEQYF. The CDR3 bases are TGTGCCAGCAGCTCGGTAGCGGGAGGGGGGCACGAGCAGTACTTC.

V gene TRBV28 combines with J gene TRBJ2-7; 9 positions match TRBD1. The germline V gene has CDR1 MDHEN and CDR2 SYDVKM. There are 15 residues in the CDR3. The V gene end was trimmed by 3 bases and the J gene end by 3 bases; junction bases not matched to a gene: 6. CDR3 bases: TGTGCCAGCAGTTTGCCCGGGACAGGGAACTACGAGCAGTACTTC. This translates into CASSLPGTGNYEQYF.

As concerns this clone: A read error may account for a junction end that differs from germline. The V gene is TRBV7-9, the J gene TRBJ2-5; 7 bases align to TRBD1. Germline assignment: CDR1 SEHNR and CDR2 FQNEAQ (reference sequence). There are 15 residues in the CDR3. As DNA, the CDR3 is TGTTCCAGCAGCCGGGACAGTTTCCAACAAGAGACCCAGTACTTC. It yields the protein CSSSRDSFQQETQYF. Using reference TRBV7-9 and TRBJ2-5 for the parts outside the CDR3, the full variable domain is DTGVSQNPRHKITKRGQNVTFRCDPISEHNRLYWYRQTLGQGPEFLTYFQNEAQLEKSRLLSDRFSAERPKGSFSTLEIQRTEQGDSAMYLCSSSRDSFQQETQYFGPGTRLLVL.

This rearrangement joins TRBV6-1 to TRBJ1-2; 10 bases are a match to TRBD1. This CDR3 is built from 17 residues. V shed 4 bases, J shed 0 bases, and the junction held 8 bases outside the gene matches. The germline V gene has CDR1 MNHNS and CDR2 SASEGT. CDR3 DNA: TGTGCCAGCAGTGCCGGGACAGGGGCTAACACTAACTATGGCTACACCTTC. This codes for CASSAGTGANTNYGYTF.

The CDR3 DNA reads as TGTGCCAGTAGGACTAGCGGGTACAATGAGCAGTTCTTC. Its protein is CASRTSGYNEQFF. V is TRBV19 and J is TRBJ2-1; 10 bases are shared with TRBD2. Germline V gives CDR1 LNHDA, CDR2 SQIVND (reference sequence). Losses at the gene ends were 6 bases for V and 4 bases for J; bases not matched to a gene: 0. CDR3 length equals 13 residues.

This clone was found once. The genes are TRBV5-1 and TRBJ2-5; no reliable D call. V shed 7 bases and J shed 0 bases, with 7 bases lying between them. CDR1 SGHRS and CDR2 YFSETQ come from the germline V gene. The CDR3 length is 12 residues. The CDR3 nucleotides are TGCGCCAGCGGGCTGTACCAAGAGACCCAGTACTTC. Translating it yields CASGLYQETQYF. Supplemented by reference TRBV5-1 and TRBJ2-5, the full variable domain reads KAGVTQTPRYLIKTRGQQVTLSCSPISGHRSVSWYQQTPGQGLQFLFEYFSETQRNKGNFPGRFSGRQFSNSRSEMNVSTLELGDSALYLCASGLYQETQYFGPGTRLLVL.

This chain connects TRBV28 to TRBJ1-5; the match to TRBD1 covers 7 bases. This CDR3 has 13 residues. Germline CDR1 MDHEN, CDR2 SYDVKM. V dropped 10 bases and J dropped 7; count of bases not matched to a gene: 10. The CDR3 protein is CATRDSLGQPQHF. The CDR3 nucleotides are TGTGCCACCCGGGACAGTCTCGGCCAGCCCCAGCATTTT.